This TCR beta chain derives from a study of tumor-infiltrating lymphocytes in primary liver carcinoma. On the study more broadly: Patients of both sexes were 30 to 69 years old.

The tissue used was unsorted bulk material of about 19-34 mg. RNA and DNA were co-extracted from it with the AllPrep DNA/RNA mini kit. The sampling covered five separate regions of each tumor. The investigators made TCR beta cDNA from 500 ng total RNA, using a constant-region primer. ARM-PCR was slightly modified, and three nested multiplex PCR rounds with it gave rise to the TCR beta libraries. Running 10 cycles apiece, the first two PCR rounds relied on TRBV1-TRBV30 forward primers together with a C-beta reverse primer. TCRdb independently ran MiXCR on the multiplex PCR reads; one entry per CDR3 protein. The data show approximately 190,000 distinct CDR3 sequences, over 80% seen once. The CDR3 has 13 residues. Deletions cut 8 bases from V and 0 bases from J, with 8 bases between. The germline V gene has CDR1 MNHEY and CDR2 SVGAGI. Study-wide results and limits: Among top clones, only about 8-25% appeared in all five tumor regions. When set against blood, tumors had a significantly higher top-250-clone fraction (p = 0.039).

This clonotype was recorded a few times. Its antigen is as yet unknown. The chain recombines TRBV6-5 with TRBJ1-5, with no clear D. The TCR originated in a middle-aged man with primary liver carcinoma and hepatitis B virus infection. The sequencing sample was made of tumor tissue from primary liver carcinoma. The CDR3 spells CASGDDSNQPQHF. DNA for the CDR3: TGTGCCAGCGGAGACGATAGCAATCAGCCCCAGCATTTT.